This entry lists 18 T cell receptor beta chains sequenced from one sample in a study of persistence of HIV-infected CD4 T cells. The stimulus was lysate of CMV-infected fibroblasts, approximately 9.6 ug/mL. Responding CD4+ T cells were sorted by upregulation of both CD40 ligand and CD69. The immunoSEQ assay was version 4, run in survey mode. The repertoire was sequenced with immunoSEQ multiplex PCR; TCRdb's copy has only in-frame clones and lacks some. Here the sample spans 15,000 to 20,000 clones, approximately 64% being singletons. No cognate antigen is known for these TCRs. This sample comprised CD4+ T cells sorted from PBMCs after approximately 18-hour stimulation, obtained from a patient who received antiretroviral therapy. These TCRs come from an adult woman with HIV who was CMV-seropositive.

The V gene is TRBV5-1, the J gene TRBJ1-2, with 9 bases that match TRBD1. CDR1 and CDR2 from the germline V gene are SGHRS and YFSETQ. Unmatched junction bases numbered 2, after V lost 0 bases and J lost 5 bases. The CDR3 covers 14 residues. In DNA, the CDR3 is TGCGCCAGCAGCTTGGAGGGACAGGGATATGGCTACACCTTC. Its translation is CASSLEGQGYGYTF.

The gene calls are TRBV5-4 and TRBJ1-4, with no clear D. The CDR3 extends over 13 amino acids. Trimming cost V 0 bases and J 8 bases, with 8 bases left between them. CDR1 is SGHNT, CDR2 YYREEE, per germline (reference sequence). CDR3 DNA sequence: TGTGCCAGCAGCTTGGTCCCAGCAGAAAAACTGTTTTTT. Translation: CASSLVPAEKLFF.

The chain's CDR3 is CASLRGLEGQPQHF. CDR3 in DNA: TGTGCCAGCTTACGGGGTTTGGAGGGTCAGCCCCAGCATTTT. This chain connects TRBV6-5 to TRBJ1-5; no reliable D call. The CDR3 covers 14 residues. Germline loops: CDR1 MNHEY, CDR2 SVGAGI. The ends were cut back, 8 bases at V and 6 bases at J, with 17 bases in the middle.

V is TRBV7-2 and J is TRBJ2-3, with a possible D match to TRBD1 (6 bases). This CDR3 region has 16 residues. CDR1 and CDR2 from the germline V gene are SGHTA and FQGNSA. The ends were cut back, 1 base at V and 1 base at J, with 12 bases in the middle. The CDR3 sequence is CASSLDPTGRTDTQYF. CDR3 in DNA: TGTGCCAGCAGCTTAGATCCGACAGGCCGCACAGATACGCAGTATTTT.

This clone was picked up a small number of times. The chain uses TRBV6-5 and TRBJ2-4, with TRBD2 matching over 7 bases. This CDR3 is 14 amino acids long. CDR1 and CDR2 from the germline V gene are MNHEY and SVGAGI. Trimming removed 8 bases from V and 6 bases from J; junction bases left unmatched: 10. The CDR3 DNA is TGTGCCAGCGGGAGGGGATTGGAGATAAACATTCAGTACTTC. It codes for CASGRGLEINIQYF.

CDR3 sequence reads: CASSEPRRRGQVGNTIYF. Here the CDR3 DNA reads TGCGCCAGCAGTGAGCCCCGGAGGAGGGGGCAGGTTGGAAACACCATATATTTT. The gene calls are TRBV10-2 and TRBJ1-3; 7 bases are a match to TRBD1. Germline-derived CDR1 and CDR2 are WSHSY and SAAADI. The CDR3 totals 18 residues. Trimming cost V 2 bases and J 3 bases; bases outside gene matches: 13.

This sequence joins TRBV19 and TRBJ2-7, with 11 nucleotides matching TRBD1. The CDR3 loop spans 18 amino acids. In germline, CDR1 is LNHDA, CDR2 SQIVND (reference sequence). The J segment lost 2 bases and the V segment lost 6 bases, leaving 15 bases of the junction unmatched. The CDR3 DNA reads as TGTGCCAGTAGCCTAAATGGGACAGGGGGAGCGGGAGCCTACGAGCAGTACGTC. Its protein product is CASSLNGTGGAGAYEQYV.

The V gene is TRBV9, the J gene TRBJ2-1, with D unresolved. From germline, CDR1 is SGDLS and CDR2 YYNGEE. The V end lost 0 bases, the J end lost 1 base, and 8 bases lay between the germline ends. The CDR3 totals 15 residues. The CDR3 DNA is TGTGCCAGCAGCGTAGACCGGTTATCCTACAATGAGCAGTTCTTC. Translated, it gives CASSVDRLSYNEQFF.

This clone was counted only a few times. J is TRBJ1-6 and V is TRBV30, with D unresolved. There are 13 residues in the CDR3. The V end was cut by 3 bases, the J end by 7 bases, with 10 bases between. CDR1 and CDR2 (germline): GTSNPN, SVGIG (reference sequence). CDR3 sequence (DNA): TGTGCCTGGAGGGATCCGGGCAATTCACCCCTCCACTTT. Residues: CAWRDPGNSPLHF.

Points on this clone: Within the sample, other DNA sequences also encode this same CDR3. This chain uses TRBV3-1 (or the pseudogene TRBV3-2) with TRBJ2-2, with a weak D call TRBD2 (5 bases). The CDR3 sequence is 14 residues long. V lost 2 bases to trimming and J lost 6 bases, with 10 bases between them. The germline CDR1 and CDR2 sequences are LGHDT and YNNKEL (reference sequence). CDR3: CASSQSPGAGELFF. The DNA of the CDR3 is TGTGCCAGCAGCCAATCCCCCGGGGCCGGGGAGCTGTTTTTT.

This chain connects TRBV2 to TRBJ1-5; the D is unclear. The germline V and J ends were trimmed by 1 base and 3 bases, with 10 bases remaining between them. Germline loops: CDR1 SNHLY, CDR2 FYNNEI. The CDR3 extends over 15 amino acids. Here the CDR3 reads CASSEERSHNQPQHF. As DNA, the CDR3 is TGTGCCAGCAGTGAAGAAAGGTCACACAATCAGCCCCAGCATTTT.

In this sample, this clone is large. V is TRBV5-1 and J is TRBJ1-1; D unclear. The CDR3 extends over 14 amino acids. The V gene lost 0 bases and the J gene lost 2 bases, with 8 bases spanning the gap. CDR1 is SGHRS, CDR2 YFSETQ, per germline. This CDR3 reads CASSLGTGNTEAFF. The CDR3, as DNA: TGCGCCAGCAGCTTGGGGACGGGAAACACTGAAGCTTTCTTT.

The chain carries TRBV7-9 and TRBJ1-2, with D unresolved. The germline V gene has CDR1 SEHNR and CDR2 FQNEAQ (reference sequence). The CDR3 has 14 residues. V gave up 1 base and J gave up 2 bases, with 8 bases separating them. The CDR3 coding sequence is TGTGCCAGCAGCTTAGGAGGATCAAACTATGGCTACACCTTC. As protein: CASSLGGSNYGYTF.

The CDR3, as DNA: TGTGCCAGCAGCTTTAACAGGGTCACTGAAGCTTTCTTT. It codes for CASSFNRVTEAFF. The rearrangement links TRBV7-3 to TRBJ1-1, with a possible D match to TRBD1 (6 bases). V lost 3 bases and J lost 4, with 9 bases in between. The germline V gene encodes CDR1 SGHTA and CDR2 FQGTGA. The CDR3 is 13 residues long.

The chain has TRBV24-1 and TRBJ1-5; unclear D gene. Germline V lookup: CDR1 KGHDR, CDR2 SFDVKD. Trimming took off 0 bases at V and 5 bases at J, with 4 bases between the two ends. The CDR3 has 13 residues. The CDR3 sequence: CATSDLDHQPQHF. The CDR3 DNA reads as TGTGCCACCAGTGATTTGGATCATCAGCCCCAGCATTTT.

CDR3 bases: TGCGCCAGCAGCCAAGATCCGGGACAGGGGTTTAATGAGCAGTTCTTC. Translation gives CASSQDPGQGFNEQFF. The chain has TRBV4-1 and TRBJ2-1; 10 nucleotides align to TRBD1. Germline-derived CDR1 and CDR2 are MGHRA and YSYEKL. The CDR3 has 16 amino acids. J was trimmed by 7 bases and V by 0 bases; bases with no gene match: 6.

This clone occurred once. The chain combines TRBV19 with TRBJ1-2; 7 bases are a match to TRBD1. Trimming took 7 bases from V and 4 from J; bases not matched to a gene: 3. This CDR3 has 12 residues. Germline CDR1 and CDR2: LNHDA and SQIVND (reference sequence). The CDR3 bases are TGTGCCAGTACCGAGGGGGCCTATGGCTACACCTTC. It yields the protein CASTEGAYGYTF.

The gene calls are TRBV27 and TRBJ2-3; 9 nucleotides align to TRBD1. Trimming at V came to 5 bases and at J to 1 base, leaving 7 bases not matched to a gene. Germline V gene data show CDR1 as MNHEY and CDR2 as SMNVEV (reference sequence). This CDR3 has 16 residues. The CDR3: CASSVRQGVRTDTQYF. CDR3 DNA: TGTGCCAGCAGTGTCCGACAGGGGGTCCGCACAGATACGCAGTATTTT.